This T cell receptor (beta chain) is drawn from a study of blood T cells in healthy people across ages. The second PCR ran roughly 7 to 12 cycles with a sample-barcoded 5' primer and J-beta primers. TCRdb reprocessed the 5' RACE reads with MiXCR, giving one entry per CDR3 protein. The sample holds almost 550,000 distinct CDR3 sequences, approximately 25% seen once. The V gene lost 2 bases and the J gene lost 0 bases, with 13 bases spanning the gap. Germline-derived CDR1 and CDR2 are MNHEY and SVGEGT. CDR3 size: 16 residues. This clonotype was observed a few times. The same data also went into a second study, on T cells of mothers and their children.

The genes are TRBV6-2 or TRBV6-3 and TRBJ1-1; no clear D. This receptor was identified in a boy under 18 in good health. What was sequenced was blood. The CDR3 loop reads CASSYDLPSMNTEAFF. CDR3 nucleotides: TGTGCCAGCAGTTACGATCTCCCCAGCATGAACACTGAAGCTTTCTTT.